This T cell receptor (beta chain) was recovered during a study of glioma-infiltrating T cells after dendritic cell vaccination. Libraries were prepared by immunoSEQ multiplex PCR; TCRdb keeps only in-frame clonotypes and omits some of them. The sample shows around 96,000 clones, about 79% of them seen only once. Germline V lookup: CDR1 SGDLS, CDR2 YYNGEE. The CDR3 loop spans 14 amino acids. V was clipped by 0 bases and J by 1 base, with 7 bases between them. V gene TRBV9 combines with J gene TRBJ2-5; no clear D gene. The sample here was blood, taken before dendritic cell vaccination. The sequence came from a human donor with glioblastoma. CDR3 DNA sequence: TGTGCCAGCAGCGTAGATCTAAGCCAAGAGACCCAGTACTTC. Encoded protein: CASSVDLSQETQYF.